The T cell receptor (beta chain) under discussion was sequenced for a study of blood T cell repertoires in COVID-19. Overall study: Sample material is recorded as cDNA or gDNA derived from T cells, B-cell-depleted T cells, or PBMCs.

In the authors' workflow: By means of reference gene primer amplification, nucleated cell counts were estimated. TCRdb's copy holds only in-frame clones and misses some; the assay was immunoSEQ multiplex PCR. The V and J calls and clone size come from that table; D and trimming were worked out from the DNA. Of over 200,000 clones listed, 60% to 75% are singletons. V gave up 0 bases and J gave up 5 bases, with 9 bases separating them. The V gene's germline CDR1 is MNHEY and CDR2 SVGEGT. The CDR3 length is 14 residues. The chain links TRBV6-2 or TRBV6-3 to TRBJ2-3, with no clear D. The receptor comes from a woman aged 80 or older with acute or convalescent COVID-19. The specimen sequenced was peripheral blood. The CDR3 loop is CASSYSPGRDTQYF. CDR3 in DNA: TGTGCCAGCAGTTACTCCCCAGGCAGAGATACGCAGTATTTT.